This TCR beta chain was sequenced for a study of shared clonotypes between healthy human individuals. Some clones are missing from TCRdb's copy, which holds only in-frame ones; the method was immunoSEQ multiplex PCR. Among some 500,000 clones listed, approximately 71% were seen once. Study findings and constraints: The represented genetic and exposure-history diversity was limited by the small number of donors.

Trimming took off 7 bases at V and 5 bases at J, with 11 bases between the two ends. The CDR3 covers 11 residues. Germline V lookup: CDR1 GTSNPN, CDR2 SVGIG (reference sequence). A note on this clone: Its antigen remains unidentified.

The chain joins TRBV30 to TRBJ2-5; tentatively, D is TRBD1 or TRBD2 (5 bases each). This TCR was recovered from a woman aged 40 to 50 in good health. Some clones in this sample may be carry-over from other donors' samples. The sample comprised PBMCs. CDR3 DNA sequence: TGTGCCTCGAGGGGTCGGGAGACCCAGTACTTC. Protein sequence: CASRGRETQYF.